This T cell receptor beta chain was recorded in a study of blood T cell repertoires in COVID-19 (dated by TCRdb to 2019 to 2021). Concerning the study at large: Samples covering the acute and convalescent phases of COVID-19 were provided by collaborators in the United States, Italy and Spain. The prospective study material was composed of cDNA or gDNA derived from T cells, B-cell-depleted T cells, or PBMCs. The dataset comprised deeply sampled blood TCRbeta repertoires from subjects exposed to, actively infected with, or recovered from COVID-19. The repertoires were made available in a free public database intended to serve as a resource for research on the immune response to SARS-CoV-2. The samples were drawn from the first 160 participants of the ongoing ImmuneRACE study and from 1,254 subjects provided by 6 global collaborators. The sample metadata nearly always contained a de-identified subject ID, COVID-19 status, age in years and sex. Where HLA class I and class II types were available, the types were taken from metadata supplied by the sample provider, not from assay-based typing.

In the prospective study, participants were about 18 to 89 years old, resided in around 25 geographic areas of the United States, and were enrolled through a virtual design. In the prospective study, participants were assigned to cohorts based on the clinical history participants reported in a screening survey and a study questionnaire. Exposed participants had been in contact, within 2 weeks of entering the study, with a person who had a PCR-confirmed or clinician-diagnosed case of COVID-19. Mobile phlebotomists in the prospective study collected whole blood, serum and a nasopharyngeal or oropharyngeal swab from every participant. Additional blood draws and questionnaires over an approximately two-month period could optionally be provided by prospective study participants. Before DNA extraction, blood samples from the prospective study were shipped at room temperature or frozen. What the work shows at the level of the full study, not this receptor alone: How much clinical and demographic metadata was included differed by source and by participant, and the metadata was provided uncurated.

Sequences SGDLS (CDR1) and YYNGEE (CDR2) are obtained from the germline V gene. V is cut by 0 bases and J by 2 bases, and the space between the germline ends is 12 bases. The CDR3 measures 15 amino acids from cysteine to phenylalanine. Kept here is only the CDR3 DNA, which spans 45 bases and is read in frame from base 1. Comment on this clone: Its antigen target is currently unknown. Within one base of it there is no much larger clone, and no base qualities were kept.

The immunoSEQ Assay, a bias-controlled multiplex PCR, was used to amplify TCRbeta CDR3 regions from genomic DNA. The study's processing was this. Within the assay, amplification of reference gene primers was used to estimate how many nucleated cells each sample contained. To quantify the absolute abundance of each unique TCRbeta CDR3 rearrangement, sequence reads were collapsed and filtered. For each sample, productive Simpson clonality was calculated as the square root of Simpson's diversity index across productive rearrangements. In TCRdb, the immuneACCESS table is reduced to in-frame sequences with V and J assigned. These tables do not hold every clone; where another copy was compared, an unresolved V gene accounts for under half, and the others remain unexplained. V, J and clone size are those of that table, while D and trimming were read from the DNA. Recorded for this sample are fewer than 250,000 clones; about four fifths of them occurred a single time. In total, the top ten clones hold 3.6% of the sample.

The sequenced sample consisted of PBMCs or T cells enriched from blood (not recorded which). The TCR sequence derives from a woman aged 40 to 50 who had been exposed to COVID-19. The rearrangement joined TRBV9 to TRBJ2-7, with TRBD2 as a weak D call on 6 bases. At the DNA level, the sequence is TGTGCCAGCAGCGTAGCAGGCACGGGGGCCTACGAGCAGTACTTC. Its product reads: CASSVAGTGAYEQYF.